Listed below are T cell receptor beta chains from one sample, sequenced in a study of T cells in Graves' hyperthyroidism and ophthalmopathy. TCRdb used MiXCR to reprocess the multiplex PCR reads, holding one entry per CDR3 protein. The table lists roughly 350,000 distinct CDR3 sequences, around 15% of them singletons, with 30% to 40% in the top ten. Sequences were obtained from blood. Receptors were obtained from a woman aged 40 to 55 with Graves' ophthalmopathy. Each CDR3 is given with its conserved first and last residue. A D gene is named only where the DNA matches it firmly. Clone sizes are given selectively: once, few, many, or a class where the clone is expanded.

J	size	D	V	DNA	CDR3
TRBJ1-1	many	-	TRBV15	TGTGCCACCAGCCCCGGGACTGAAGCTTTCTTT	CATSPGTEAFF
TRBJ2-1	-	-	TRBV27	TGTGCCAGCAGTATCCCGGCGGGCGAGCAGTTCTTC	CASSIPAGEQFF
TRBJ1-1	few	-	TRBV9	TGTGCCAGCAGCGTAGGCAGGCTGAACACTGAAGCTTTCTTT	CASSVGRLNTEAFF
TRBJ1-2	few	-	TRBV6-9	TGTGCCAGCAGTTGGGGGAACTATGGCTACACCTTC	CASSWGNYGYTF
TRBJ2-7	few	-	TRBV27	TGTGCCAGCAGTTTAGAGTCCCCCCCAGGAGCCCCTGGGGAGCAGTACTTC	CASSLESPPGAPGEQYF
TRBJ1-1	-	-	TRBV3-1	TGTGCCAGCAGCAGACAGAGTGGGACTGAAGCTTTCTTT	CASSRQSGTEAFF
TRBJ1-1	-	-	TRBV4-1	TGCGCCAGCGGGTGGGGGGCAAGAGGGAACACTGAAGCTTTCTTT	CASGWGARGNTEAFF
TRBJ2-6	many	-	TRBV12-3/TRBV12-4	TGTGCCAGCAGTTTAGCAATGGGGCAGTGGGCTGGGGCCAACGTCCTGACTTTC	CASSLAMGQWAGANVLTF
TRBJ2-5	-	TRBD1	TRBV28	TGTGCCAGCAGTTTTAGCGTTCAAGACAGGGGAAGGGTCGAACAAGAGGCCCAGTACTTC	CASSFSVQDRGRVEQEAQYF
TRBJ2-1	few	-	TRBV9	TGTGCCAGCAGCGTATCGGCGGGATATCCGAATGAGCAGTTCTTC	CASSVSAGYPNEQFF
TRBJ1-2	few	-	TRBV27	TGTGCCAGCAGTCCTAAAGCGGGGGTTCGAGTGGTTGGCTACACCTTC	CASSPKAGVRVVGYTF
TRBJ2-7	many	TRBD1	TRBV2	TGTGCCAGCCGCATCGGGACAGGGGGTATCTACGAGCAGTACTTC	CASRIGTGGIYEQYF
TRBJ1-2	-	-	TRBV5-1	TGCGCCAGCAGCTTGAGTCTTTTGGGTACGTCTAACTATGGCTACACCTTC	CASSLSLLGTSNYGYTF
TRBJ2-4	-	-	TRBV3-1	TGTGCCAGCAGCCTAGGACTGAGCGCGAGTTACTTC	CASSLGLSASYF
TRBJ2-3	-	-	TRBV3-1	TGTGCCAGCAGCTACCAAATGAGGGTTCCGTATTTT	CASSYQMRVPYF
TRBJ2-7	many	TRBD2	TRBV28	TGTGCCAGCAGTCGAATTTCGGCGGGACTAGCGGGAGGCCCAGTGTACGAGCAGTACTTC	CASSRISAGLAGGPVYEQYF
TRBJ2-3	many	TRBD2	TRBV2	TGTGCCAGCAGTGAAGTCCTAGCGGGAGGGCTCGATACGCAGTATTTT	CASSEVLAGGLDTQYF
TRBJ2-3	many	-	TRBV18	TGTGCCAGCTCACCACCTGAGGTTGTATACACAGATACGCAGTATTTT	CASSPPEVVYTDTQYF
TRBJ2-1	-	-	TRBV19	TGTGCCAGTAGTCGAACCGGGACTCTAAGCTCCTACAATGAGCAGTTCTTC	CASSRTGTLSSYNEQFF
TRBJ1-5	-	TRBD1	TRBV2	TGTGCCAGCAGTGATACCACGGCAGGGGGCAAGCAGCCCCAGCATTTT	CASSDTTAGGKQPQHF
TRBJ2-3	few	TRBD2	TRBV24-1	TGTGCCACCAGTTTGAGGGAAAAAGCGGGAGCCGAAGATACGCAGTATTTT	CATSLREKAGAEDTQYF
TRBJ2-1	many	TRBD1	TRBV12-3/TRBV12-4	TGTGCCAGCAGTTTTAATCTGGACAGGGGGTTCAATGAGCAGTTCTTC	CASSFNLDRGFNEQFF
TRBJ2-3	-	TRBD2	TRBV12-3/TRBV12-4	TGTGCCAGCAGTCCGGGAACTAGCGGGGGGCAGTATTTT	CASSPGTSGGQYF
TRBJ1-4	many	TRBD1	TRBV28	TGTGCAGCTGGAGGGACAGCTAATGAAAAACTGTTTTTT	CAAGGTANEKLFF
TRBJ2-7	-	TRBD2	TRBV30	TGTGCCTGGAGTGTCTGGCTAGCGGGAGAGGCCTACGAGCAGTACTTC	CAWSVWLAGEAYEQYF
TRBJ1-1	few	-	TRBV29-1	TGCAGCACCGACAGAATGAACACTGAAGCTTTCTTT	CSTDRMNTEAFF
TRBJ2-1	-	-	TRBV27	TGTGCCAGCAGTTCTTTTACCGGGACTTCTTTTATCCGACACAATGAGCAGTTCTTC	CASSSFTGTSFIRHNEQFF
TRBJ2-1	-	-	TRBV4-2	TGTGCCAGCAGCCAAATTGGCAGCTACAATGAGCAGTTCTTC	CASSQIGSYNEQFF
TRBJ1-6	few	-	TRBV7-9	TGTGCCAGCAGCCGAGGTGTACCAGGCGGGATCAGTTCACCCCTCCACTTT	CASSRGVPGGISSPLHF
TRBJ2-3	few	TRBD2	TRBV6-1	TGTGCCAGCAGGACTACTAGCGGGGGGTTAGATACGCAGTATTTT	CASRTTSGGLDTQYF
TRBJ1-1	many	-	TRBV12-3/TRBV12-4	TGTGCCAGCTCCGGATTAAGTCCTGAAGCTTTCTTT	CASSGLSPEAFF
TRBJ2-1	few	TRBD2	TRBV7-9	TGTGCCAGCAGCCCCCGACTAGCGGGGGGGAAAGAGGGGCAGTTCTTC	CASSPRLAGGKEGQFF
TRBJ2-6	few	-	TRBV7-9	TGTGCCAGCAGCTTAGCCCGAACCGCCCGCGTCCCTGGGGCCAACGTCCTGACTTTC	CASSLARTARVPGANVLTF
TRBJ2-7	many	-	TRBV20-1	TGCAGCGTCGGGCAGCGGGTCTACGAGCAGTACTTC	CSVGQRVYEQYF
TRBJ2-5	many	-	TRBV7-9	TGTGCCAGCAGCTTAGCTCGGGGACCGACGGGGGAGACCCAGTACTTC	CASSLARGPTGETQYF
TRBJ2-1	many	TRBD2	TRBV29-1	TGCAGCGCGGGGACTAGCGGGAGGTCTAATTTCTACAATGAGCAGTTCTTC	CSAGTSGRSNFYNEQFF
TRBJ1-1	many	TRBD1	TRBV6-1	TGTGCCAGCAGACAGACAGGGGATGGTACTGAAGCTTTCTTT	CASRQTGDGTEAFF
TRBJ1-5	many	TRBD1	TRBV6-8	TGTGCCAGCAGGGCAGGACAGGGCAATCAGCCCCAGCATTTT	CASRAGQGNQPQHF
TRBJ2-5	-	TRBD1	TRBV10-2	TGCGCCAGCAGTGAGACCCCGGGGACAGCGACCCAGTACTTC	CASSETPGTATQYF
TRBJ2-1	many	-	TRBV6-2/TRBV6-3	TGTGCCAGCAGTTACTCGATGGGCAGCTCCTACAATGAGCAGTTCTTC	CASSYSMGSSYNEQFF